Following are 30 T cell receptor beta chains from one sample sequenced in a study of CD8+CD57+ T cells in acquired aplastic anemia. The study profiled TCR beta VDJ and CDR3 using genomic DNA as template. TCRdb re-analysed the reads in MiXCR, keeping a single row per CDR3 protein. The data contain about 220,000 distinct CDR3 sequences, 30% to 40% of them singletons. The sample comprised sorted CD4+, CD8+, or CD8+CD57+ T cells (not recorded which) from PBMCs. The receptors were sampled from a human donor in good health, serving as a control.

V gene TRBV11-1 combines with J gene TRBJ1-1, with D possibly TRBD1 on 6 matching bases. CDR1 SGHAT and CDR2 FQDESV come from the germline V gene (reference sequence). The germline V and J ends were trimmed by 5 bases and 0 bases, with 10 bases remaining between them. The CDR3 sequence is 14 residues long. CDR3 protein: CASSQDSMNTEAFF. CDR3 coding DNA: TGTGCCAGCAGCCAGGACAGTATGAACACTGAAGCTTTCTTT.

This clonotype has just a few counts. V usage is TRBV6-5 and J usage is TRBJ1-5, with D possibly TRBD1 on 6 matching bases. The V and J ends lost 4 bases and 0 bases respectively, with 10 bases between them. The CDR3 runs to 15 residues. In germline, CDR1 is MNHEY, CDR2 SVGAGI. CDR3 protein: CASSWTANSNQPQHF. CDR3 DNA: TGTGCCAGCAGTTGGACAGCGAATAGCAATCAGCCCCAGCATTTT.

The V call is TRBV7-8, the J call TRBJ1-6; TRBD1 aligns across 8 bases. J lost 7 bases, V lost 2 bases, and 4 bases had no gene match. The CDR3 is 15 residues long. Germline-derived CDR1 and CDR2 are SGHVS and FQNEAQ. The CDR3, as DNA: TGTGCCAGCAGCTTATTAAGGACAGGGAATTCACCCCTCCACTTT. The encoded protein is CASSLLRTGNSPLHF.

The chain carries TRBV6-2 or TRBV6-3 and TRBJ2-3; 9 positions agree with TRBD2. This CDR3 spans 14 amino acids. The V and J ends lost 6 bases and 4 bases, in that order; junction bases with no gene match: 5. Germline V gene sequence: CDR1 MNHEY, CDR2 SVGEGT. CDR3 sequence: CASSQIAGADTQYF. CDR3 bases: TGTGCCAGCAGCCAAATAGCGGGAGCAGATACGCAGTATTTT.

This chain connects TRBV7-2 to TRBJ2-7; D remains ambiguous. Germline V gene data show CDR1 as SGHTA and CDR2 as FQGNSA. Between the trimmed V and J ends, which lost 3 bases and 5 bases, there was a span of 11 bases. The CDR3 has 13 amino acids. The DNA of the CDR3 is TGTGCCAGCAGCTTTATCAGTAGGGACGAGCAGTACTTC. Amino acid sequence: CASSFISRDEQYF.

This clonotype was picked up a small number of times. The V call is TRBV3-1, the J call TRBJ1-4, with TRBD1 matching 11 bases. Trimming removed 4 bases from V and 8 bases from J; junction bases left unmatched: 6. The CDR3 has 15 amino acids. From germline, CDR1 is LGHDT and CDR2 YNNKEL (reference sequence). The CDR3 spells CASSLPGQGVEKLFF. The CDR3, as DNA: TGTGCCAGCAGCCTGCCGGGACAGGGGGTGGAAAAACTGTTTTTT.

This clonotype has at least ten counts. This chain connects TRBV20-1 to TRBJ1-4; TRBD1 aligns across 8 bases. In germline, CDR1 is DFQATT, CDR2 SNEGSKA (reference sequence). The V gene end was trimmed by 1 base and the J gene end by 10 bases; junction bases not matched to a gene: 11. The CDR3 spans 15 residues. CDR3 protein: CSARGTGGEAGKLFF. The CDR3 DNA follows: TGCAGTGCTAGAGGAACAGGGGGTGAAGCCGGAAAACTGTTTTTT.

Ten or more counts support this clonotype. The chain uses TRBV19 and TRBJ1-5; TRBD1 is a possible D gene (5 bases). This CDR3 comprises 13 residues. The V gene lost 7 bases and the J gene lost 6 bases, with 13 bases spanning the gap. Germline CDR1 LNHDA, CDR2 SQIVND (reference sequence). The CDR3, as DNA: TGTGCCAGTACCTGGGGGGTCGGTCAGCCCCAGCATTTT. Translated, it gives CASTWGVGQPQHF.

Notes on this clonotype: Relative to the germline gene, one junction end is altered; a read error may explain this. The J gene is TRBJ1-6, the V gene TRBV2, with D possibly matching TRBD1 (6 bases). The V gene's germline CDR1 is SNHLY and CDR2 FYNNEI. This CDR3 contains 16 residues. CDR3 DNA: TGTGCCAGCAGTGAAGATATCGGGGGGGGCAATTCACCCCTCTACTTT. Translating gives CASSEDIGGGNSPLYF.

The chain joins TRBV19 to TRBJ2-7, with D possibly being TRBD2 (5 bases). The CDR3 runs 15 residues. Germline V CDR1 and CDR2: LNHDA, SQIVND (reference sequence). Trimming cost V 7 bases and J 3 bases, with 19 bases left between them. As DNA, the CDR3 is TGTGCCAGTACCTCCCCGGGTCTCGGGGTCTACGAGCAGTACTTC. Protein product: CASTSPGLGVYEQYF. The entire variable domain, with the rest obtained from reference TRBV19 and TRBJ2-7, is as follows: DGGITQSPKYLFRKEGQNVTLSCEQNLNHDAMYWYRQDPGQGLRLIYYSQIVNDFQKGDIAEGYSVSREKKESFPLTVTSAQKNPTAFYLCASTSPGLGVYEQYFGPGTRLTVT.

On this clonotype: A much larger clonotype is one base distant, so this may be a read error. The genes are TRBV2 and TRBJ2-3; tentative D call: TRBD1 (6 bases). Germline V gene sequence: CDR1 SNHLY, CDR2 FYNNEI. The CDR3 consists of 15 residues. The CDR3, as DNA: TGTGCCAGCAGTGCCGCTTGGGGGCTCGCAGATACGCAGTGTTTT. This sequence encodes CASSAAWGLADTQCF.

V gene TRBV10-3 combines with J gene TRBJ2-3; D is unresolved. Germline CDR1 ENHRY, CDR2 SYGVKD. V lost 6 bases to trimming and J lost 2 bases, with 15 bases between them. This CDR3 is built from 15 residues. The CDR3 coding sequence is TGTGCCATCAGCCCTGCACGGTCCGACACAGATACGCAGTATTTT. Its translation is CAISPARSDTDTQYF.

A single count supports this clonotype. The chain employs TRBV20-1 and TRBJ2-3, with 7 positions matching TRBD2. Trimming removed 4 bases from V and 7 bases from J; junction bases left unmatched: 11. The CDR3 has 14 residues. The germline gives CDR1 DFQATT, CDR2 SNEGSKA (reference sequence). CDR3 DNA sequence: TGCAGTGCTACTTGGGGGGGACCCACGAATACGCAGTATTTT. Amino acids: CSATWGGPTNTQYF.

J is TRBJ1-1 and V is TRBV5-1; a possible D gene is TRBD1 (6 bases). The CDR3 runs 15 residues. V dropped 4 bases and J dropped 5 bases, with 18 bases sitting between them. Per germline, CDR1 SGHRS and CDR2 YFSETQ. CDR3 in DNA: TGCGCCAGCAGCCCCTGGACAGCTCTGGAGACTGAAGCTTTCTTT. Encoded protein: CASSPWTALETEAFF.

In DNA form, the CDR3 reads TGTGCCACCAGCAGACGGGGACTAGAGTTTCCGGATGAGCAGTTCTTC. Translating gives CATSRRGLEFPDEQFF. This chain connects TRBV15 to TRBJ2-1, with 8 bases that match TRBD2. CDR1 is LNHNV, CDR2 YYDKDF, per germline (reference sequence). CDR3 length: 16 residues. V lost 2 bases to trimming and J lost 8 bases; unmatched junction nucleotides: 11.

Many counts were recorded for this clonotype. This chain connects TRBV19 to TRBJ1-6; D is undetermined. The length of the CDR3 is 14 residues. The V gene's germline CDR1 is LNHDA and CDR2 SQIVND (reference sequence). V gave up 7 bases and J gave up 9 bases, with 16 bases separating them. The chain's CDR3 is CASNSGPSVSPLHF. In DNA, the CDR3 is TGTGCCAGTAACAGTGGACCGTCCGTTTCACCCCTCCACTTT.

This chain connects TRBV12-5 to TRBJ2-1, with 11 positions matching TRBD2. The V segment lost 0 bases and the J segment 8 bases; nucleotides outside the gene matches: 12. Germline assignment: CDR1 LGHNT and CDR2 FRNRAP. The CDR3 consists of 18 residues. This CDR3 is CASGLVKPTSGVYDEQFF. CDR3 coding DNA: TGTGCTAGTGGTTTGGTCAAACCGACTAGCGGGGTGTATGATGAGCAGTTCTTC.

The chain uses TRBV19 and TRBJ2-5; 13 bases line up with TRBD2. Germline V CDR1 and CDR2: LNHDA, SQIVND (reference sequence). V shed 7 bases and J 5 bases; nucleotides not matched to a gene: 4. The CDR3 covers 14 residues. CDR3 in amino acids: CASNPGLAGETQYF. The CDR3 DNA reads TGTGCCAGTAACCCGGGACTAGCGGGGGAGACCCAGTACTTC.

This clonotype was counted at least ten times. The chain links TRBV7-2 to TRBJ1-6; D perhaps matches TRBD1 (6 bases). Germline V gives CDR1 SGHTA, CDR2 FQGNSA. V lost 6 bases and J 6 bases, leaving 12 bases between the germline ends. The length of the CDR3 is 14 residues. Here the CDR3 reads CASSWGHINSPLHF. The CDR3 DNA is TGTGCCAGCAGTTGGGGACACATTAATTCACCCCTCCACTTT.

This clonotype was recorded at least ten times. Here the CDR3 reads CASSCFSFSYEQYF. The CDR3 DNA is TGTGCCAGCAGTTGTTTTTCGTTCTCCTACGAGCAGTACTTC. The chain carries TRBV27 and TRBJ2-7; D not resolved. The CDR3 spans 14 residues. Trimming removed 4 bases at V and 0 bases at J, with 10 bases between. Germline V gives CDR1 MNHEY, CDR2 SMNVEV (reference sequence).

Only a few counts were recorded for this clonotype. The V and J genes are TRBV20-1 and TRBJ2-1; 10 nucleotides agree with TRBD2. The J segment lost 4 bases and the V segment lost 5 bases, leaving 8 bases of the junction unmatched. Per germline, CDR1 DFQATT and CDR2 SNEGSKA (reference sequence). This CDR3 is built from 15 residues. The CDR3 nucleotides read TGCAGTGCTGTCAAAACTAGCGGGGCTTACAATGAGCAGTTCTTC. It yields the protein CSAVKTSGAYNEQFF.

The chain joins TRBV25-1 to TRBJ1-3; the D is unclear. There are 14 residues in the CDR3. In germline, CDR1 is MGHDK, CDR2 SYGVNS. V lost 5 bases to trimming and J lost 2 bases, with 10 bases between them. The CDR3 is CASSTETAGNTIYF. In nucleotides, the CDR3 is TGTGCCAGCAGTACCGAGACGGCTGGAAACACCATATATTTT. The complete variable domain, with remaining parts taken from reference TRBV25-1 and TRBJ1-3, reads EADIYQTPRYLVIGTGKKITLECSQTMGHDKMYWYQQDPGMELHLIHYSYGVNSTEKGDLSSESTVSRIRTEHFPLTLESARPSHTSQYLCASSTETAGNTIYFGEGSWLTVV.

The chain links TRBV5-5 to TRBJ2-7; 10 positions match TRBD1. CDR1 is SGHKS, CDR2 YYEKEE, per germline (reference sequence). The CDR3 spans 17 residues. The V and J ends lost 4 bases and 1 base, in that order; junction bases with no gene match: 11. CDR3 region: CASSRLLGTGESYEQYF. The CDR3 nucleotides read TGTGCCAGCAGCCGACTCTTAGGGACAGGGGAGTCCTACGAGCAGTACTTC.

CDR3 nucleotides: TGTGCCAGTAGTATAGCCGGGACAGGGTCCTACGAGCAGTACTTC. Its translation: CASSIAGTGSYEQYF. The chain combines TRBV19 with TRBJ2-7; TRBD1 aligns across 9 bases. The CDR3 has 15 residues. From germline, CDR1 is LNHDA and CDR2 SQIVND (reference sequence). V dropped 1 base and J dropped 1; count of bases not matched to a gene: 2.

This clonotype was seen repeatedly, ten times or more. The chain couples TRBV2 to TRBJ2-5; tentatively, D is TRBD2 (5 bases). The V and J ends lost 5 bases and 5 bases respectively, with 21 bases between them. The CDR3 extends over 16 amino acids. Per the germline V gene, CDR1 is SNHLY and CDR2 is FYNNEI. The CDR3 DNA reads TGTGCCAGCAGTCCCTATGAAGGACTCAAGGAGGAGACCCAGTACTTC. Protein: CASSPYEGLKEETQYF.

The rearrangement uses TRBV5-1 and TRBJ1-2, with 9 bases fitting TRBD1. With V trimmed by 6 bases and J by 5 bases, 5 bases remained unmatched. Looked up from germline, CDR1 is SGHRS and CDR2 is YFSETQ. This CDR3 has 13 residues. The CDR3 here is CASNKGTGYGYTF. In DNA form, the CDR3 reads TGCGCCAGCAACAAAGGGACAGGGTATGGCTACACCTTC.

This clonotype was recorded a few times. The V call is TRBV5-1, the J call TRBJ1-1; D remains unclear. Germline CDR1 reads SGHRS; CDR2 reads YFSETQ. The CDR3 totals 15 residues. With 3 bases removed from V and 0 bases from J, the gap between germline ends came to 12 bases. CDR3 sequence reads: CASSSEPELNTEAFF. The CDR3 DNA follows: TGCGCCAGCAGCTCCGAACCGGAATTGAACACTGAAGCTTTCTTT. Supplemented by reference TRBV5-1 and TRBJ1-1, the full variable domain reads KAGVTQTPRYLIKTRGQQVTLSCSPISGHRSVSWYQQTPGQGLQFLFEYFSETQRNKGNFPGRFSGRQFSNSRSEMNVSTLELGDSALYLCASSSEPELNTEAFFGQGTRLTVV.

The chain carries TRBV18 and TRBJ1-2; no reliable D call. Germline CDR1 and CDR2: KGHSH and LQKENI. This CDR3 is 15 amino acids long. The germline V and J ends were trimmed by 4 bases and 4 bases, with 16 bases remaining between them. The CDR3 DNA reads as TGTGCCAGCTCACTCGTTAAGGCCGTCTCCTATGGCTACACCTTC. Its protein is CASSLVKAVSYGYTF.

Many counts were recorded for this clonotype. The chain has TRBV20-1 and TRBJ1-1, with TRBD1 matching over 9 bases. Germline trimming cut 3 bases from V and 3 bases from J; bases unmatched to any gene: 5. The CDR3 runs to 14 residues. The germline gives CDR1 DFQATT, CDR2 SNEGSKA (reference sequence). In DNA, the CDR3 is TGCAGTGCTAGGAAGCGACAGGGGGACACTGAAGCTTTCTTT. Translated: CSARKRQGDTEAFF.

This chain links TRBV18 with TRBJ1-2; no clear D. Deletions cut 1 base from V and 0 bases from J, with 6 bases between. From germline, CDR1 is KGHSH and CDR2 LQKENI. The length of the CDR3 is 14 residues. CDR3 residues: CASSPQIANYGYTF. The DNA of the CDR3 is TGTGCCAGCTCACCACAGATAGCTAACTATGGCTACACCTTC. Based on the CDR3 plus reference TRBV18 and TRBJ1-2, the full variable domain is NAGVMQNPRHLVRRRGQEARLRCSPMKGHSHVYWYRQLPEEGLKFMVYLQKENIIDESGMPKERFSAEFPKEGPSILRIQQVVRGDSAAYFCASSPQIANYGYTFGSGTRLTVV.